These 7 T cell receptor beta chains came from one sample sequenced in a study of T cells in women clearing cervical HPV infection (dated by TCRdb to between 2018 and 2020). The receptor library was made with the immunoSEQ multiplex PCR assay. Here the immuneACCESS table is served through TCRdb, limited to in-frame sequences with V and J called. Missing clones are a known gap in these copies; in checked studies unresolved V genes cover under half, and the rest lacks a known reason. For this sample, the table gives about 32,000 clones. The ten largest clones add up to about 6.4% of the sample. Sequenced material: blood buffy coat. The receptors were sampled from a woman between 18 and 69 years old with a cervical HPV16 infection that either progressed to CIN3+ or cleared (not recorded which).

Of note for this clone: The read finishes 3 residues shy of the CDR3 end, and the germline J gene is used to complete it. The chain uses TRBV20-1 and TRBJ2-3, with TRBD2 matching 9 bases. This CDR3 is built from 14 residues. Germline V gives CDR1 DFQATT, CDR2 SNEGSKA (reference sequence). The junction had 9 bases not matched to a gene; V was cut back by 7 bases and J by 4 bases. CDR3 in amino acids: CSETKAGGSDTQYF. The CDR3 bases that were read are TGCAGTGAAACTAAAGCGGGGGGATCAGATACG.

With respect to this clone: The CDR3 extends 3 residues past the end of the read, so its final part is completed from the germline J gene. This chain connects TRBV5-1 to TRBJ2-7, with D possibly matching TRBD1 (5 bases). V was clipped by 0 bases and J by 0 bases, with 7 bases between them. Germline assignment: CDR1 SGHRS and CDR2 YFSETQ. The CDR3 has 14 residues. The CDR3 sequence: CASSLGGPSYEQYF. The part of the CDR3 DNA that was read is TGCGCCAGCAGCTTGGGGGGCCCCTCCTACGAG.

In the case of this clone: The read stops 3 residues short of the end of the CDR3; the missing end is completed from the germline J gene. The chain is built from TRBV7-2 and TRBJ1-6; the match to TRBD1 covers 10 bases. This CDR3 spans 15 amino acids. Germline V gene data show CDR1 as SGHTA and CDR2 as FQGNSA. V lost 6 bases, J lost 10 bases, and 9 bases stayed unmatched. The sequenced CDR3 bases are TGTGCCAGCAGACTAGGGACAGGGGACCTGTCACCC. Its protein is CASRLGTGDLSP. The full CDR3 is CASRLGTGDLSPLHF.

On this clone itself: The read ends 3 residues early relative to the CDR3; the germline J gene fills the gap. The chain employs TRBV7-8 and TRBJ2-1; TRBD2 matches 8 bases. Trimming at V came to 4 bases and at J to 7 bases, leaving 15 bases not matched to a gene. The CDR3 length is 17 residues. Germline CDR1 reads SGHVS; CDR2 reads FQNEAQ. Partial CDR3 DNA: TGTGCCAGCAGCTCTCTAACTCGAGCGGGGGCGAAAAATGAG. It yields the protein CASSSLTRAGAKNE. The entire CDR3 protein is CASSSLTRAGAKNEQFF.

Of note for this clone: The missing CDR3 end, 3 residues past where the read stops, is filled in from the germline J gene. This sequence joins TRBV20-1 and TRBJ1-5; D is ambiguous. Germline V gives CDR1 DFQATT, CDR2 SNEGSKA (reference sequence). V dropped 6 bases and J dropped 2 bases, with 14 bases sitting between them. The CDR3 has 14 residues. The CDR3 is CSATTSPRNQPQHF. The DNA read from the CDR3 is TGCAGTGCAACTACATCACCTCGCAATCAGCCC.

The sequenced CDR3 bases are TGTGCCAGTAGTATAGGCGGAGGAGTTTATGGC. Amino acids: CASSIGGGVYG. The whole CDR3 reads CASSIGGGVYGYTF. The chain couples TRBV19 to TRBJ1-2, with D hard to call. The CDR3 goes on 3 residues after the read ends, and that part is filled in from the germline J gene. Between the trimmed V and J ends, which lost 1 base and 5 bases, there was a span of 11 bases. Germline V CDR1 and CDR2: LNHDA, SQIVND (reference sequence). CDR3 length equals 14 residues.

A remark on this clone: The missing CDR3 end, 3 residues past where the read stops, is filled in from the germline J gene. The chain combines TRBV7-2 with TRBJ1-2; the D is unclear. V lost 6 bases and J lost 3, with 8 bases in between. The CDR3 loop spans 12 amino acids. Germline V gives CDR1 SGHTA, CDR2 FQGNSA. The DNA read from the CDR3 is TGTGCCAGCAGGCCAGATGACTATGGC. It is translated as CASRPDDYG. The entire CDR3 protein reads CASRPDDYGYTF. Drawing the rest from reference TRBV7-2 and TRBJ1-2, the complete variable domain is GAGVSQSPSNKVTEKGKDVELRCDPISGHTALYWYRQSLGQGLEFLIYFQGNSAPDKSGLPSDRFSAERTGGSVSTLTIQRTQQEDSAVYLCASRPDDYGYTFGSGTRLTVV.